A selection of T cell receptor beta chains follows, all from one sample in a study of beta chain features in type 1 diabetes. Repertoires were generated with immunoSEQ multiplex PCR, while TCRdb's copy carries only in-frame clones and drops some. This sample has about 620,000 clones; around a sixth occur once, and the top ten carry about 0.086%. The sample was naive CD4+ T cells from blood. These receptors all come from a man aged 18 to 30 in good health. The CDR3 runs from the conserved cysteine through the conserved F or W. Fields, in order: clone size, CDR3 length, D gene, V gene, J gene, CDR3 protein, CDR3 DNA. D genes are given only for firm matches. Not every row has a clone size; where given, it reads once, few, many or a size class.

clone size: NA
CDR3 length: 16
D gene: NA
V gene: TRBV4-1
J gene: TRBJ1-4
CDR3 protein: CASSPTGRSVNEKLFF
CDR3 DNA: TGCGCCAGCAGCCCCACAGGCCGCAGCGTAAATGAAAAACTGTTTTTT

clone size: NA
CDR3 length: 16
D gene: TRBD2
V gene: TRBV5-8
J gene: TRBJ2-1
CDR3 protein: CASTPSTASGYNEQFF
CDR3 DNA: TGTGCCAGCACCCCCTCAACGGCTAGCGGCTACAATGAGCAGTTCTTC

clone size: NA
CDR3 length: 12
D gene: TRBD1
V gene: TRBV5-1
J gene: TRBJ2-1
CDR3 protein: CASSNRGNEQFF
CDR3 DNA: TGCGCCAGCAGCAACAGGGGCAATGAGCAGTTCTTC

clone size: few
CDR3 length: 16
D gene: NA
V gene: TRBV6-5
J gene: TRBJ2-6
CDR3 protein: CASSYQVPSGANVLTF
CDR3 DNA: TGTGCCAGCAGTTACCAGGTTCCCTCTGGGGCCAACGTCCTGACTTTC

clone size: NA
CDR3 length: 15
D gene: TRBD2
V gene: TRBV9
J gene: TRBJ2-4
CDR3 protein: CASSGAGTSLNIQYF
CDR3 DNA: TGTGCCAGCAGCGGCGCCGGGACTAGTCTCAACATTCAGTACTTC

clone size: few
CDR3 length: 17
D gene: NA
V gene: TRBV28
J gene: TRBJ2-2
CDR3 protein: CASSISIRQADTGELFF
CDR3 DNA: TGTGCCAGCAGTATATCGATTAGACAGGCGGACACCGGGGAGCTGTTTTTT

clone size: NA
CDR3 length: 14
D gene: TRBD2
V gene: TRBV25-1
J gene: TRBJ2-7
CDR3 protein: CASSEGGGPYEQYF
CDR3 DNA: TGTGCCAGCAGTGAGGGGGGAGGGCCATACGAGCAGTACTTC

clone size: NA
CDR3 length: 14
D gene: NA
V gene: TRBV7-2
J gene: TRBJ2-3
CDR3 protein: CASSLRGAGDTQYF
CDR3 DNA: TGTGCCAGCAGCTTACGAGGGGCAGGAGATACGCAGTATTTT

clone size: few
CDR3 length: 13
D gene: NA
V gene: TRBV30
J gene: TRBJ1-2
CDR3 protein: CAWMEGLMDGYTF
CDR3 DNA: TGTGCCTGGATGGAGGGCCTGATGGATGGCTACACCTTC

clone size: once
CDR3 length: 13
D gene: TRBD2
V gene: TRBV27
J gene: TRBJ2-7
CDR3 protein: CASSFWGGYEQYF
CDR3 DNA: TGTGCCAGCAGTTTTTGGGGGGGCTACGAGCAGTACTTC

clone size: NA
CDR3 length: 16
D gene: TRBD1
V gene: TRBV10-3
J gene: TRBJ2-3
CDR3 protein: CATSRGQGISTDTQYF
CDR3 DNA: TGTGCCACCTCACGGGGACAGGGCATCTCCACAGATACGCAGTATTTT

clone size: NA
CDR3 length: 13
D gene: NA
V gene: TRBV2
J gene: TRBJ2-5
CDR3 protein: CASSEGREETQYF
CDR3 DNA: TGTGCCAGCAGTGAGGGACGGGAAGAGACCCAGTACTTC

clone size: NA
CDR3 length: 16
D gene: TRBD1
V gene: TRBV12-5
J gene: TRBJ1-2
CDR3 protein: CASGLLIRGTGRDYTF
CDR3 DNA: TGTGCTAGTGGATTACTAATTCGAGGGACAGGACGCGACTACACCTTC

clone size: NA
CDR3 length: 16
D gene: TRBD2
V gene: TRBV5-6
J gene: TRBJ2-5
CDR3 protein: CASSPSRGVGQETQYF
CDR3 DNA: TGTGCCAGCAGCCCATCCCGGGGGGTAGGTCAAGAGACCCAGTACTTC

clone size: few
CDR3 length: 17
D gene: TRBD2
V gene: TRBV4-2
J gene: TRBJ2-7
CDR3 protein: CASSQDRALAGAGEQYF
CDR3 DNA: TGTGCCAGCAGCCAAGATCGGGCGCTAGCGGGAGCAGGAGAGCAGTACTTC

clone size: few
CDR3 length: 18
D gene: NA
V gene: TRBV14
J gene: TRBJ1-6
CDR3 protein: CASSQYPGTHSYNSPLHF
CDR3 DNA: TGTGCCAGCAGCCAGTACCCCGGGACTCACTCCTATAATTCACCCCTCCACTTT

clone size: NA
CDR3 length: 15
D gene: NA
V gene: TRBV7-9
J gene: TRBJ1-3
CDR3 protein: CASSPGTFQGNTIYF
CDR3 DNA: TGTGCCAGCAGCCCAGGGACGTTCCAGGGGAACACCATATATTTT

clone size: few
CDR3 length: 12
D gene: TRBD2
V gene: TRBV7-8
J gene: TRBJ2-5
CDR3 protein: CATGGLQETQYF
CDR3 DNA: TGTGCTACGGGAGGGTTACAAGAGACCCAGTACTTC

clone size: few
CDR3 length: 17
D gene: TRBD2
V gene: TRBV5-1
J gene: TRBJ2-3
CDR3 protein: CASSLNPGGSGADTQYF
CDR3 DNA: TGCGCCAGCAGCTTAAATCCGGGCGGGAGCGGGGCAGATACGCAGTATTTT

clone size: few
CDR3 length: 15
D gene: NA
V gene: TRBV6-6
J gene: TRBJ2-5
CDR3 protein: CASSYHGQGQETQYF
CDR3 DNA: TGTGCCAGCAGTTACCACGGTCAGGGACAAGAGACCCAGTACTTC

clone size: NA
CDR3 length: 15
D gene: NA
V gene: TRBV27
J gene: TRBJ1-1
CDR3 protein: CASSLSVRMNTEAFF
CDR3 DNA: TGTGCCAGCAGTTTATCGGTGCGGATGAACACTGAAGCTTTCTTT

clone size: few
CDR3 length: 12
D gene: NA
V gene: TRBV6-6
J gene: TRBJ2-3
CDR3 protein: CASNGDTDTQYF
CDR3 DNA: TGTGCCAGCAACGGCGACACAGATACGCAGTATTTT

clone size: NA
CDR3 length: 13
D gene: NA
V gene: TRBV4-3
J gene: TRBJ1-2
CDR3 protein: CASSQQGNYGYTF
CDR3 DNA: TGCGCCAGCAGCCAACAGGGAAACTATGGCTACACCTTC

clone size: NA
CDR3 length: 14
D gene: TRBD1
V gene: TRBV28
J gene: TRBJ1-2
CDR3 protein: CASSTGQGEGGYTF
CDR3 DNA: TGTGCCAGCAGCACGGGACAGGGAGAGGGTGGCTACACCTTC

clone size: few
CDR3 length: 15
D gene: NA
V gene: TRBV7-2
J gene: TRBJ1-5
CDR3 protein: CASTDLGHPNQPQHF
CDR3 DNA: TGTGCCAGCACCGATTTGGGGCACCCTAATCAGCCCCAGCATTTT

clone size: NA
CDR3 length: 15
D gene: NA
V gene: TRBV9
J gene: TRBJ2-3
CDR3 protein: CASSARHGGSDTQYF
CDR3 DNA: TGTGCCAGCAGCGCACGCCATGGAGGGAGCGATACGCAGTATTTT

clone size: NA
CDR3 length: 16
D gene: NA
V gene: TRBV5-1
J gene: TRBJ1-6
CDR3 protein: CASSLAGRRHNSPLHF
CDR3 DNA: TGCGCCAGCAGCTTGGCGGGGCGTCGGCATAATTCACCCCTCCACTTT

clone size: NA
CDR3 length: 15
D gene: NA
V gene: TRBV5-6
J gene: TRBJ1-3
CDR3 protein: CASSLGQALRNTIYF
CDR3 DNA: TGTGCCAGCAGCTTGGGTCAGGCCTTAAGGAACACCATATATTTT

clone size: once
CDR3 length: 19
D gene: TRBD1
V gene: TRBV18
J gene: TRBJ1-5
CDR3 protein: CASSQSFAGGDNSNQPQHF
CDR3 DNA: TGTGCCAGCTCACAATCATTTGCAGGGGGCGACAATAGCAATCAGCCCCAGCATTTT

clone size: NA
CDR3 length: 14
D gene: NA
V gene: TRBV30
J gene: TRBJ2-3
CDR3 protein: CAWGGTVSTDTQYF
CDR3 DNA: TGTGCCTGGGGAGGGACCGTAAGCACAGATACGCAGTATTTT

clone size: few
CDR3 length: 15
D gene: NA
V gene: TRBV19
J gene: TRBJ2-2
CDR3 protein: CASSVGQTGTGELFF
CDR3 DNA: TGTGCCAGTAGTGTTGGACAGACGGGCACCGGGGAGCTGTTTTTT

clone size: few
CDR3 length: 14
D gene: NA
V gene: TRBV15
J gene: TRBJ2-7
CDR3 protein: CATSRDRTSYEQYF
CDR3 DNA: TGTGCCACCAGCAGAGATAGGACTTCCTACGAGCAGTACTTC

clone size: many
CDR3 length: 15
D gene: TRBD1
V gene: TRBV18
J gene: TRBJ2-1
CDR3 protein: CASSRPTGKLNEQFF
CDR3 DNA: TGTGCCAGCTCACGCCCGACAGGGAAACTCAATGAGCAGTTCTTC

clone size: NA
CDR3 length: 14
D gene: NA
V gene: TRBV7-8
J gene: TRBJ1-6
CDR3 protein: CASTAGRGVSPLHF
CDR3 DNA: TGTGCCAGCACCGCGGGACGCGGGGTTTCACCCCTCCACTTT

clone size: few
CDR3 length: 13
D gene: NA
V gene: TRBV7-3
J gene: TRBJ1-1
CDR3 protein: CASSFQGNTEAFF
CDR3 DNA: TGTGCCAGCAGCTTCCAAGGGAACACTGAAGCTTTCTTT

clone size: NA
CDR3 length: 15
D gene: TRBD1
V gene: TRBV7-9
J gene: TRBJ1-1
CDR3 protein: CASSTRTGRNTEAFF
CDR3 DNA: TGTGCCAGCAGCACCCGGACAGGGCGGAACACTGAAGCTTTCTTT